This record looks at one TCR beta chain sequence and its context. The antigen remains unidentified. This record comes from a study of cytomegalovirus exposure and HLA in healthy donors. Whole-study results and caveats: Highly shared sequence variants in one cluster were likely a sequencing artifact.

This PCR relied on a set of 60 Vbeta primers and 13 Jbeta primers. The data were produced by immunoSEQ multiplex PCR, yet TCRdb's version contains in-frame clones alone and is incomplete. The sample records approximately 100,000 clones, 65% to 85% being singletons. The TCR comes from a woman aged 40-49 years in good health and CMV-seronegative. The sequencing input was PBMCs.

The DNA of the CDR3 is TGTGCCAGCAGCCCGGGGGGGGGACAGGGGGACCACGAGCAGTACTTC. It is translated as CASSPGGGQGDHEQYF. The V call is TRBV9, the J call TRBJ2-7; 11 bases map to TRBD1. Per germline, CDR1 SGDLS and CDR2 YYNGEE. With 4 bases clipped from V and 5 bases from J, the junction kept 11 bases outside the gene matches. The CDR3 length is 16 residues.